These 11 T cell receptor beta chains originate from one sample sequenced in a study of molecular identifiers for immune sequencing clone quantification. One entry per CDR3 protein, called by TCRdb with MiXCR from the PCR reads. The sample lists 400,000 to 600,000 distinct CDR3 sequences, around 25% occurring once. The sample was naive CD8+ T cells from blood, with Jurkat cell RNA spiked in. Subset specified: FACS-sorted CD8+CD4-CCR7+CD45RA+ naive T cells. All receptors come from a human donor in good health. Some libraries in this study had Jurkat cell RNA spiked in.

This clonotype appeared many times. The CDR3 is CASTPLGGGPTGELFF. The CDR3 bases are TGTGCCAGTACCCCCCTGGGGGGAGGGCCCACCGGGGAGCTGTTTTTT. The rearrangement uses TRBV19 and TRBJ2-2, with TRBD2 identical over 7 bases. V gave up 7 bases and J gave up 4 bases; unmatched junction bases: 12. Germline CDR1 is LNHDA and CDR2 is SQIVND (reference sequence). This CDR3 comprises 16 residues.

Details on this clonotype: This could be a read error, since a much larger clone is one nucleotide away. This is likely a read error, given that the CDR3 carries no conserved phenylalanine or tryptophan at its end. V usage is TRBV7-2 and J usage is TRBJ2-5; D is unclear. Trimming pared 6 bases from V and 3 bases from J, leaving 8 bases between. The CDR3 is 12 residues long. The V gene's germline CDR1 is SGHTA and CDR2 FQGNSA. Here the CDR3 DNA reads TGTGCCAGCAGTAGTATAGAAGAGACCCAGTACATC. Translation gives CASSSIEETQYI.

This rearrangement joins TRBV12-3 or TRBV12-4 to TRBJ2-7, with 7 bases identical to TRBD1. This CDR3 has 15 amino acids. V shed 6 bases, J shed 2 bases, and the junction held 10 bases outside the gene matches. The CDR3 DNA is TGTGCCAGCAGCCGGGGACAGTTTGGCGCCTACGAGCAGTACTTC. Translation gives CASSRGQFGAYEQYF.

The rearrangement joins TRBV20-1 to TRBJ2-5; possibly TRBD2 for D (5 bases). V was trimmed by 8 bases and J by 4 bases, leaving 14 bases between them. In germline, CDR1 is DFQATT, CDR2 SNEGSKA (reference sequence). The CDR3 runs 12 residues. Here the CDR3 reads CSTNGVRETQYF. DNA for the CDR3: TGCAGTACGAACGGGGTCCGAGAGACCCAGTACTTC.

This clonotype appeared a few times. The rearrangement links TRBV23-1 to TRBJ2-2, with 8 bases lining up with TRBD2. TRBV23-1 is an ORF; its function is uncertain. J lost 2 bases, V lost 9 bases, and 11 bases had no gene match. The CDR3 sequence is 16 residues long. In nucleotides, the CDR3 is TGCGCCAGTATCGGGGGGGCAGGGCTTAACACCGGGGAGCTGTTTTTT. This codes for CASIGGAGLNTGELFF.

The table lists this clonotype with a few counts. The V and J genes are TRBV5-4 and TRBJ1-6, with 8 bases fitting TRBD1. CDR1 SGHNT and CDR2 YYREEE come from the germline V gene (reference sequence). Trimming took 8 bases from V and 4 from J; bases not matched to a gene: 11. The CDR3 has 16 residues. CDR3 nucleotides: TGTGCCAGTCGGGTGAGCGGGACAGGATATAATTCACCCCTCCACTTT. Translating it yields CASRVSGTGYNSPLHF.

This clonotype was seen a handful of times. V gene TRBV6-2 or TRBV6-3 combines with J gene TRBJ2-7; 10 positions agree with TRBD2. Germline V gene data show CDR1 as MNHEY and CDR2 as SVGEGT. CDR3 size: 15 residues. Losses at the gene ends were 2 bases for V and 7 bases for J; bases not matched to a gene: 8. As DNA, the CDR3 is TGTGCCAGCAGTTACGGGACTAGCGACTGGCAGGAGCAGTACTTC. Translating gives CASSYGTSDWQEQYF.

Many counts were recorded for this clonotype. The genes are TRBV7-6 and TRBJ2-7; 9 bases are a match to TRBD2. The CDR3 has 15 amino acids. With 6 bases clipped from V and 3 bases from J, the junction kept 9 bases outside the gene matches. Germline V CDR1 and CDR2: SGHVS, FNYEAQ. The CDR3 loop is CASRPEGTSSYEQYF. CDR3 nucleotides: TGTGCCAGCAGACCAGAAGGGACTAGCAGCTACGAGCAGTACTTC.

About this clonotype itself: The junction shows a germline mismatch at one end, possibly a read error. The rearrangement links TRBV4-3 to TRBJ2-7; D is unclear. CDR3 length equals 14 residues. Germline CDR1 reads LGHNA; CDR2 reads YSLEER. For the CDR3, the DNA is TGCGCCAGCAGCCAAGAGACGGGTCAGTACGAGGAGTACTTC. Residues: CASSQETGQYEEYF.

The rearrangement links TRBV3-1 to TRBJ1-5, with D maybe TRBD1 (5 bases). Germline CDR1 reads LGHDT; CDR2 reads YNNKEL (reference sequence). This CDR3 has 14 amino acids. V lost 5 bases and J lost 1, with 9 bases in between. In DNA, the CDR3 is TGTGCCAGCAGCAGTGGGGACAGCAATCAGCCCCAGCATTTT. Its translation is CASSSGDSNQPQHF.

A word on this clonotype: Being one base from a much bigger clone, this may be a read error. The chain uses TRBV4-1 and TRBJ2-7; tentatively, D is TRBD1 or TRBD2 (6 bases each). The CDR3 runs to 16 residues. Germline values: CDR1 MGHRA, CDR2 YSYEKL. The CDR3 nucleotides read TGCGCCAGCAGCCATAAGTCGGGGGACAACTCCTACGAGCAGAACTTC. This gives the protein CASSHKSGDNSYEQNF.